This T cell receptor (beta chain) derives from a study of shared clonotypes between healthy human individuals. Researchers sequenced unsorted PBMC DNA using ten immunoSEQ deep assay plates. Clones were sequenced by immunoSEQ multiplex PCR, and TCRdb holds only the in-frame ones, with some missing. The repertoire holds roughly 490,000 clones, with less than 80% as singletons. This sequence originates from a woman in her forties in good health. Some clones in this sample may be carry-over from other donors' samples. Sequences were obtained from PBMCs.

CDR3 protein: CASSEGTGAGEAFF. As DNA, the CDR3 is TGTGCCAGCAGTGAAGGGACAGGGGCGGGTGAAGCTTTCTTT. The J gene is TRBJ1-1, the V gene TRBV6-1, with 9 bases identical to TRBD1. The CDR3 contains 14 residues. In germline, CDR1 is MNHNS, CDR2 SASEGT. The V segment lost 1 base and the J segment 7 bases; nucleotides outside the gene matches: 4.